This T cell receptor beta chain came from a study of blood T cell repertoires in COVID-19. Overall study: Spain, Italy and the United States supplied samples that represented acute and convalescent COVID-19. T cells, B-cell-depleted T cells, or PBMCs provided the cDNA or gDNA that served as material.

This CDR3 region has 12 residues. V was pared by 6 bases and J by 4 bases, with 1 base of the junction left unmatched. Per the germline V gene, CDR1 is MGHDK and CDR2 is SYGVNS. The table came from immunoSEQ multiplex PCR; TCRdb's copy has only in-frame clones and leaves some out. The table has a few hundred thousand clones, approximately 81% seen once. Sample: peripheral blood. The chain has TRBV25-1 and TRBJ1-1; the match to TRBD1 covers 8 bases. The TCR comes from a man aged 55 to 70 with acute or convalescent COVID-19. CDR3 loop: CASRTGVTEAFF. The CDR3 DNA reads TGTGCCAGCAGGACAGGGGTCACTGAAGCTTTCTTT.